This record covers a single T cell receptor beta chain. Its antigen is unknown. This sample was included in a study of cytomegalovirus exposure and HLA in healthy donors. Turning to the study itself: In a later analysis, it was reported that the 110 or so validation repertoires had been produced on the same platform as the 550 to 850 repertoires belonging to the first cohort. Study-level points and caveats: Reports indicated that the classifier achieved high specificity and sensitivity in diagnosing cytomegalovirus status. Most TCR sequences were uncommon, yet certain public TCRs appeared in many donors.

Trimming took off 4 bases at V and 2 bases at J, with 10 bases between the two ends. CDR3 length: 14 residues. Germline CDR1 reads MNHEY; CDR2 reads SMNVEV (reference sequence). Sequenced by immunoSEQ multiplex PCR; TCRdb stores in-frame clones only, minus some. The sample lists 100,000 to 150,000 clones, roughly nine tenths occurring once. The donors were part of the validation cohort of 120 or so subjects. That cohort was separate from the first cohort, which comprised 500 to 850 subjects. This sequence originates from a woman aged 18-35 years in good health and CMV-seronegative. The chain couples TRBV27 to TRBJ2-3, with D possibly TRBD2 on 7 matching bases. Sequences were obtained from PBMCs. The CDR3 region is CASSWGGSTDTQYF. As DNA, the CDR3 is TGTGCCAGCAGTTGGGGGGGCTCCACAGATACGCAGTATTTT.